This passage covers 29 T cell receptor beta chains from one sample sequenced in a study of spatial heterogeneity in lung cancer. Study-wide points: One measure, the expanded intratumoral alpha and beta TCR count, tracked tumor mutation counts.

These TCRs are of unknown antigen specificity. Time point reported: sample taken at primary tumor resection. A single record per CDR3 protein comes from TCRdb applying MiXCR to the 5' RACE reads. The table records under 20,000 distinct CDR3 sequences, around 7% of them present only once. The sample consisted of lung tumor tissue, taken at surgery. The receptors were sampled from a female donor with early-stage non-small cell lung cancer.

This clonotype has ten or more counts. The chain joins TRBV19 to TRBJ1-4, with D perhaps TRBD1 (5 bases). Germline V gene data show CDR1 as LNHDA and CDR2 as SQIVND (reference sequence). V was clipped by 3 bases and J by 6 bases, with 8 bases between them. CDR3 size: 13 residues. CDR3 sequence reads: CASSMGQHEKLFF. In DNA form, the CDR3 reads TGTGCCAGTAGTATGGGGCAGCATGAAAAACTGTTTTTT.

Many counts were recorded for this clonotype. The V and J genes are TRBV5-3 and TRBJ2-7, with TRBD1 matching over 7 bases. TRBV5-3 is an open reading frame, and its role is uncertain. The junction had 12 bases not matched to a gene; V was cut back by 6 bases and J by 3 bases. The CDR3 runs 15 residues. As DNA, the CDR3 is TGTGCCAGAAAAGCCCGGGACAGCAGAAACTACGAGCAGTACTTC. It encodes CARKARDSRNYEQYF.

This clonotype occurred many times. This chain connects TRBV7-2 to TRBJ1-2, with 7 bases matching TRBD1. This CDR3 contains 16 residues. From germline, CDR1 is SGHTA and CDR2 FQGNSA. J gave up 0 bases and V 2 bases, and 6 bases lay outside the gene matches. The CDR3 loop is CASSLSPGQANYGYTF. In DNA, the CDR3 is TGTGCCAGCAGCTTAAGCCCTGGACAGGCTAACTATGGCTACACCTTC.

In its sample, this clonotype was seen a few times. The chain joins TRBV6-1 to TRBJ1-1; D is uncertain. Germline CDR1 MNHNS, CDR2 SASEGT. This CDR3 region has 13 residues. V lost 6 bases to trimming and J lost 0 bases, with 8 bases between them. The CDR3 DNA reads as TGTGCCAGCAGCGACGGGGTGAACACTGAAGCTTTCTTT. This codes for CASSDGVNTEAFF.

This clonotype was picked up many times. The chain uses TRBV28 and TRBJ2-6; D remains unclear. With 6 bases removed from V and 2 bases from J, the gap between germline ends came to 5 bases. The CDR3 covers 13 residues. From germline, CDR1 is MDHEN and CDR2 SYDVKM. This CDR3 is CASRWAGANVLTF. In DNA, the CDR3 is TGTGCCAGCAGGTGGGCTGGGGCCAACGTCCTGACTTTC.

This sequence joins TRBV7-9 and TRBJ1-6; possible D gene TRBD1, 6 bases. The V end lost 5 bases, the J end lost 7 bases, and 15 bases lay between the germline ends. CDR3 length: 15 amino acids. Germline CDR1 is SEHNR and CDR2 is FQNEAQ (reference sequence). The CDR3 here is CASSRSDSGNSPLHF. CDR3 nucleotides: TGTGCCAGCAGCCGCTCGGACAGTGGCAATTCACCCCTCCACTTT. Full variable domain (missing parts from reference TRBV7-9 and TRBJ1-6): DTGVSQNPRHKITKRGQNVTFRCDPISEHNRLYWYRQTLGQGPEFLTYFQNEAQLEKSRLLSDRFSAERPKGSFSTLEIQRTEQGDSAMYLCASSRSDSGNSPLHFGNGTRLTVT.

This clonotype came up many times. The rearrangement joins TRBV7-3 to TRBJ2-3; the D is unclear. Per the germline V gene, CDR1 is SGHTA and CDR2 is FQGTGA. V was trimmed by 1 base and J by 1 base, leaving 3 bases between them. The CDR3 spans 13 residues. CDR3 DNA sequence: TGTGCCAGCAGCTTAATACGCACAGATACGCAGTATTTT. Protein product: CASSLIRTDTQYF. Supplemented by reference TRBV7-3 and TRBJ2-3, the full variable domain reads GAGVSQTPSNKVTEKGKYVELRCDPISGHTALYWYRQSLGQGPEFLIYFQGTGAADDSGLPNDRFFAVRPEGSVSTLKIQRTERGDSAVYLCASSLIRTDTQYFGPGTRLTVL.

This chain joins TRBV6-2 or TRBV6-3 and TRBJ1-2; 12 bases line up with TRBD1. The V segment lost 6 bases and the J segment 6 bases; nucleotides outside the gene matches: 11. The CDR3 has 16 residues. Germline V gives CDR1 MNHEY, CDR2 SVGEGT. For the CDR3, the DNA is TGTGCCAGCAGACCCCTGGGACAGGGGGCGTCACATGGCTACACCTTC. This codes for CASRPLGQGASHGYTF.

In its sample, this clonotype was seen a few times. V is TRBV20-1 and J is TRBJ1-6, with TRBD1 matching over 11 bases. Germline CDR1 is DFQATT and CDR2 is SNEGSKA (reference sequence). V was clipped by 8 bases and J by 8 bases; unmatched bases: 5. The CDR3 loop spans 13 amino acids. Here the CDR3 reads CSTRTGGDSPLHF. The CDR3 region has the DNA TGCAGTACCAGGACAGGGGGCGATTCACCCCTCCACTTT.

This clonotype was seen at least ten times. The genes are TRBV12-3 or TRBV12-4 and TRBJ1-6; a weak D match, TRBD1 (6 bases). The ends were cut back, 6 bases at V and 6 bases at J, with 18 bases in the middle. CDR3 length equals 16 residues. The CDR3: CASSLRNQGINSPLHF. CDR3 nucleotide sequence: TGTGCCAGCAGCCTCCGTAACCAGGGGATTAATTCACCCCTCCACTTT.

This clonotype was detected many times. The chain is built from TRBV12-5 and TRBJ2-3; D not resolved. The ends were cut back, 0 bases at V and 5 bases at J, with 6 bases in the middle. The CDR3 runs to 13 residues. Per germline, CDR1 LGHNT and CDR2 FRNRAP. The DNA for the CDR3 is TGTGCTAGTGGTTTGGTACAAGGAGATACGCAGTATTTT. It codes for CASGLVQGDTQYF.

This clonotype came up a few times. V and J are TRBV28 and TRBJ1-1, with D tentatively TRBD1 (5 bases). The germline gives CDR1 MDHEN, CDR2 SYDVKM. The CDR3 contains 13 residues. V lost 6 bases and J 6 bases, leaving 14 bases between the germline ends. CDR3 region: CASRPTDKPEAFF. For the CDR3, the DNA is TGTGCCAGCAGGCCGACGGACAAGCCTGAAGCTTTCTTT.

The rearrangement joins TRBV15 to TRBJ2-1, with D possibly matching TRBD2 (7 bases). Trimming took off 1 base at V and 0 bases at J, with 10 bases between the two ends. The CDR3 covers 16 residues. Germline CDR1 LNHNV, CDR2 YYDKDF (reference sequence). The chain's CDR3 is CATSRVAGASYNEQFF. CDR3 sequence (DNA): TGTGCCACCAGCAGAGTGGCGGGGGCCTCCTACAATGAGCAGTTCTTC.

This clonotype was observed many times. In DNA form, the CDR3 reads TGTGCCAGCAGCCCGGGACAGAAGCAGATTGTCACCTTC. It translates to CASSPGQKQIVTF. The chain links TRBV7-2 to TRBJ1-2; 7 nucleotides line up with TRBD1. The CDR3 is made up of 13 amino acids. Germline V gene data show CDR1 as SGHTA and CDR2 as FQGNSA. The trim removed 5 bases at V and 13 bases at J, leaving 13 bases unmatched.

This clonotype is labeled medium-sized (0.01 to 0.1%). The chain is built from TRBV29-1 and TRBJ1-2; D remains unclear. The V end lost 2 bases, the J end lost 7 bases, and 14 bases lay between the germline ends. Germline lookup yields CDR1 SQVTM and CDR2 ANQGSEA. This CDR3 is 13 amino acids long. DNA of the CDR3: TGCAGCGTTGAACCCAGCAGCCGTGGTGGCTACACCTTC. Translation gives CSVEPSSRGGYTF. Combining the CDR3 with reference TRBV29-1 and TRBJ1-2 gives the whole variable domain SAVISQKPSRDICQRGTSLTIQCQVDSQVTMMFWYRQQPGQSLTLIATANQGSEATYESGFVIDKFPISRPNLTFSTLTVSNMSPEDSSIYLCSVEPSSRGGYTFGSGTRLTVV.

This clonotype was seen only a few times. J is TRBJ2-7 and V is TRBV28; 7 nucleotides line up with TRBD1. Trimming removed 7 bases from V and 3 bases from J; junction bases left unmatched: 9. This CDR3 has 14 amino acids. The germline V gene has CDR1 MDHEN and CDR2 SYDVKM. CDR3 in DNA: TGTGCCAGCACCCCCACAGGGGTAAGCTACGAGCAGTACTTC. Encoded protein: CASTPTGVSYEQYF.

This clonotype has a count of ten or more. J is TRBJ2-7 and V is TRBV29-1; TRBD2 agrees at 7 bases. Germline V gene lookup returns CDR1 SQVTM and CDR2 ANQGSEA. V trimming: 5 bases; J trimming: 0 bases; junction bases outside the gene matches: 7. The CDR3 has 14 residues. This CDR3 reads CSVWEGRGSYEQYF. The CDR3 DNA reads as TGCAGCGTTTGGGAGGGACGGGGCTCCTACGAGCAGTACTTC.

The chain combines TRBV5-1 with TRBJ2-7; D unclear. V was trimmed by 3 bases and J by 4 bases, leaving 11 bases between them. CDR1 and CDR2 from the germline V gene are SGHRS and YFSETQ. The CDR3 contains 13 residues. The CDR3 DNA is TGCGCCAGCAGCTCGGACCCCTCGTACGAGCAGTACTTC. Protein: CASSSDPSYEQYF.

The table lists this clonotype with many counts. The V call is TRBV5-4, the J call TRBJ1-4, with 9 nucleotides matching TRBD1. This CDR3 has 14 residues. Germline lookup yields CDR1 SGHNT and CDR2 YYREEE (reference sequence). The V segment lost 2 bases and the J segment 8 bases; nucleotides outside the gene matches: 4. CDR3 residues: CASSLQGAGEKLFF. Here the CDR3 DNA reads TGTGCCAGCAGCTTACAGGGGGCAGGGGAAAAACTGTTTTTT.

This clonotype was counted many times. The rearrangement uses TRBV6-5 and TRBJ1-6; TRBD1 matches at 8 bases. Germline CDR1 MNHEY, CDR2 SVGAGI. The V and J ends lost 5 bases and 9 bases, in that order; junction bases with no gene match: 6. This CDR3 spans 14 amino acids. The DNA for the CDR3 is TGTGCCAGCAGTGGCAGACAGGGGTCTTCACCCCTCCACTTT. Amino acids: CASSGRQGSSPLHF.

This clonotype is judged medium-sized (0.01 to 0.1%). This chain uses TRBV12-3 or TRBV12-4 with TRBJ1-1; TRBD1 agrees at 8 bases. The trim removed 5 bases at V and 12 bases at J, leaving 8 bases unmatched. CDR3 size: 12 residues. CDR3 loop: CASSTGTGGPFF. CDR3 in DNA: TGTGCCAGCAGTACCGGGACAGGAGGACCTTTCTTT.

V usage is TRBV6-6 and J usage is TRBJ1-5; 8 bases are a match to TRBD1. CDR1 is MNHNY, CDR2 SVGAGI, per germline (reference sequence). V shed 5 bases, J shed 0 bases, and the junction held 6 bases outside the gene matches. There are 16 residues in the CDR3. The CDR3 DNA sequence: TGTGCCAGCAGTCCCGGACAGGGACGTAGCAATCAGCCCCAGCATTTT. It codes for CASSPGQGRSNQPQHF.

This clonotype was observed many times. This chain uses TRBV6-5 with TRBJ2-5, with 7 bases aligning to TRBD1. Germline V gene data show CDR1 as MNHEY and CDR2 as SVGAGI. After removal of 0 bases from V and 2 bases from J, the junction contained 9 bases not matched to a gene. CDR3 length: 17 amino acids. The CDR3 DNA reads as TGTGCCAGCAGTTACTCGTCTTCAGGGGGATCTCAAGAGACCCAGTACTTC. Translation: CASSYSSSGGSQETQYF.

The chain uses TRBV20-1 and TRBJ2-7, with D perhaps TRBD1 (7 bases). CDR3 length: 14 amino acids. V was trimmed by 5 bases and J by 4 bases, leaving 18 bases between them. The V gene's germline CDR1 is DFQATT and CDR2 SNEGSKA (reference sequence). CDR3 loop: CSAEGRQGGYEQYF. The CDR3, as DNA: TGCAGTGCTGAGGGTAGACAGGGAGGATACGAGCAGTACTTC.

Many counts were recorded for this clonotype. The CDR3 loop is CASSPGPGSYEQYF. The CDR3 DNA sequence: TGTGCCAGCTCACCGGGGCCTGGCTCCTACGAGCAGTACTTC. The chain couples TRBV18 to TRBJ2-7, with TRBD1 as a possible D gene (5 bases). CDR3 size: 14 residues. Deletions cut 3 bases from V and 0 bases from J, with 9 bases between. Per the germline V gene, CDR1 is KGHSH and CDR2 is LQKENI.

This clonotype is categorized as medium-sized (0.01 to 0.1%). The CDR3 is CASSLMAPSFYNEQFF. CDR3 sequence (DNA): TGTGCCAGCAGCTTAATGGCCCCCTCCTTCTACAATGAGCAGTTCTTC. The rearrangement joins TRBV7-3 to TRBJ2-1; no reliable D call. The CDR3 sequence is 16 residues long. CDR1 and CDR2 from the germline V gene are SGHTA and FQGTGA. Deletions cut 1 base from V and 3 bases from J, with 13 bases between.

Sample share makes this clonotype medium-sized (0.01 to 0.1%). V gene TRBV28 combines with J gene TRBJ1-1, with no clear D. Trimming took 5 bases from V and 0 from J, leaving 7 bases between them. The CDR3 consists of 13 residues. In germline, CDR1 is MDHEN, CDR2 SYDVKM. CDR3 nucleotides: TGTGCCAGCAGTACATCATTGAACACTGAAGCTTTCTTT. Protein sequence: CASSTSLNTEAFF.

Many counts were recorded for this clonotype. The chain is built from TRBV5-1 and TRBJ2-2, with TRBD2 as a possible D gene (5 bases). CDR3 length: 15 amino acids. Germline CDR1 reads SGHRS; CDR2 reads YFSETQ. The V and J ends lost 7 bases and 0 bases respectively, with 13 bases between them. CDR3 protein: CASGGGRTNTGELFF. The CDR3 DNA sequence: TGCGCCAGCGGCGGCGGGCGCACGAACACCGGGGAGCTGTTTTTT.

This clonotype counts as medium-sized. CDR3 loop: CASSLPSGASGGHLTDTQYF. The CDR3, as DNA: TGTGCCAGCAGCCTCCCCTCCGGCGCTAGCGGGGGCCACCTCACAGATACGCAGTATTTT. The chain recombines TRBV7-2 with TRBJ2-3, with 10 bases aligning to TRBD2. The CDR3 spans 20 residues. V shed 5 bases, J shed 2 bases, and the junction held 19 bases outside the gene matches. In germline, CDR1 is SGHTA, CDR2 FQGNSA.